A single sample gave rise to the 18 T cell receptor beta chains below, sequenced in a study of blood T cell repertoires in COVID-19. The data were produced by immunoSEQ multiplex PCR, yet TCRdb's version contains in-frame clones alone and is incomplete. The data show 35,000 to 45,000 clones, around nine tenths seen once. The specimen sequenced was peripheral blood. These receptors all come from a man aged 45-65 years with COVID-19, enrolled during active disease.

The rearrangement links TRBV11-2 to TRBJ2-7; D perhaps matches TRBD1 (5 bases). Germline lookup yields CDR1 SGHAT and CDR2 FQNNGV. The CDR3 sequence is 12 residues long. With 5 bases removed from V and 5 bases from J, the gap between germline ends came to 10 bases. The CDR3 DNA is TGTGCCAGCAGCCTTGGGGCACACGAGCAGTACTTC. Translated: CASSLGAHEQYF. Based on the CDR3 plus reference TRBV11-2 and TRBJ2-7, the full variable domain is EAGVAQSPRYKIIEKRQSVAFWCNPISGHATLYWYQQILGQGPKLLIQFQNNGVVDDSQLPKDRFSAERLKGVDSTLKIQPAKLEDSAVYLCASSLGAHEQYFGPGTRLTVT.

The chain couples TRBV5-8 to TRBJ2-7; TRBD1 agrees at 8 bases. Per the germline V gene, CDR1 is SGHTS and CDR2 is YDEGEE. This CDR3 contains 15 residues. V shed 4 bases, J shed 5 bases, and the junction held 11 bases outside the gene matches. Written as DNA, the CDR3 is TGTGCCAGCAGCCCTCTAGGGCTACAGGGGGACGAGCAGTACTTC. This translates into CASSPLGLQGDEQYF. Complete variable domain (other parts from reference TRBV5-8 and TRBJ2-7): EAGVTQSPTHLIKTRGQQATLRCSPISGHTSVYWYQQALGLGLQFLLWYDEGEERNRGNFPPRFSGRQFPNYSSELNVNALELEDSALYLCASSPLGLQGDEQYFGPGTRLTVT.

The chain has TRBV7-2 and TRBJ1-6; D is unresolved. The CDR3 sequence is 15 residues long. CDR1 SGHTA and CDR2 FQGNSA come from the germline V gene. V lost 0 bases to trimming and J lost 7 bases, with 10 bases between them. Here the CDR3 reads CASSLAGADNSPLHF. CDR3 DNA sequence: TGTGCCAGCAGCTTAGCTGGAGCGGACAATTCACCCCTCCACTTT.

This clone is a singleton in its sample. J is TRBJ2-2 and V is TRBV19; D gene uncertain. The CDR3 runs 15 residues. Germline CDR1 and CDR2: LNHDA and SQIVND (reference sequence). Trimming left V 3 bases short and J 5 bases short, with 13 bases between. DNA for the CDR3: TGTGCCAGTAGTATCCGTCCTAGAAGTACCGGGGAGCTGTTTTTT. Its translation: CASSIRPRSTGELFF.

J is TRBJ1-1 and V is TRBV5-1, with 7 nucleotides matching TRBD1. The J segment lost 0 bases and the V segment lost 5 bases, leaving 1 base of the junction unmatched. In germline, CDR1 is SGHRS, CDR2 YFSETQ. The CDR3 loop spans 13 amino acids. The CDR3 reads CASRTGVNTEAFF. CDR3 in DNA: TGCGCCAGCAGAACAGGGGTGAACACTGAAGCTTTCTTT.

The chain is built from TRBV28 and TRBJ2-3; D is uncertain. Trimming cost V 6 bases and J 6 bases, with 16 bases left between them. CDR1 and CDR2 (germline): MDHEN, SYDVKM. The CDR3 spans 14 residues. The CDR3 region is CASSRGAPRDTQYF. CDR3 sequence (DNA): TGTGCCAGCAGCCGTGGAGCCCCCCGGGATACGCAGTATTTT.

The rearrangement joins TRBV14 to TRBJ2-7; D remains unclear. Trimming shortened V by 1 base and J by 4 bases, and 8 bases separated the two germline ends. Looked up from germline, CDR1 is SGHDN and CDR2 is FVKESK. This CDR3 comprises 13 residues. DNA for the CDR3: TGTGCCAGCAGCCAAGGTGGGCCTTACGAGCAGTACTTC. This codes for CASSQGGPYEQYF.

A single count supports this clone. DNA of the CDR3: TGTGCTAGTGGTTTGGGACAGGTGGATAATCAGCCCCAGCATTTT. This translates into CASGLGQVDNQPQHF. The gene calls are TRBV12-5 and TRBJ1-5; a weak D match, TRBD1 (6 bases). The CDR3 is 15 amino acids. V dropped 1 base and J dropped 4 bases, with 11 bases sitting between them. In germline, CDR1 is LGHNT, CDR2 FRNRAP.

This clone occurred once. This chain connects TRBV5-4 to TRBJ2-5, with 8 positions matching TRBD2. This CDR3 region has 15 residues. CDR1 and CDR2 (germline): SGHNT, YYREEE (reference sequence). Trimming took 4 bases from V and 5 from J; bases not matched to a gene: 10. The chain's CDR3 is CASSPSGSFEETQYF. Here the CDR3 DNA reads TGTGCCAGCAGCCCCAGCGGGAGCTTCGAGGAGACCCAGTACTTC.

The chain is built from TRBV18 and TRBJ1-3; D possibly corresponds to TRBD1 (5 bases). V gave up 3 bases and J gave up 0 bases, with 6 bases separating them. This CDR3 is built from 14 residues. Per the germline V gene, CDR1 is KGHSH and CDR2 is LQKENI. The CDR3 region has the DNA TGTGCCAGCTCACCGACAGACTCTGGAAACACCATATATTTT. Translated: CASSPTDSGNTIYF.

The chain couples TRBV7-9 to TRBJ2-7; TRBD2 aligns across 8 bases. From germline, CDR1 is SEHNR and CDR2 FQNEAQ (reference sequence). The V segment lost 0 bases and the J segment 6 bases; nucleotides outside the gene matches: 4. The CDR3 covers 14 residues. Here the CDR3 DNA reads TGTGCCAGCAGCTTAGCGGGACTAGTTTCCGAGCAGTACTTC. Translating gives CASSLAGLVSEQYF.

The V call is TRBV6-5, the J call TRBJ2-5, with a tentative D call TRBD2 (5 bases). The CDR3 totals 14 residues. Trimming took 4 bases from V and 1 from J, leaving 10 bases between them. Germline lookup yields CDR1 MNHEY and CDR2 SVGAGI. The CDR3 sequence: CASSSGLGQETQYF. The CDR3 nucleotides read TGTGCCAGCAGTTCGGGGTTGGGCCAAGAGACCCAGTACTTC.

The chain has TRBV5-6 and TRBJ2-3, with 9 bases aligning to TRBD2. The CDR3 sequence is 14 residues long. Germline CDR1 and CDR2: SGHDT and YYEEEE. The V segment lost 2 bases and the J segment 6 bases; nucleotides outside the gene matches: 4. DNA of the CDR3: TGTGCCAGCAGCTTTAGCGGGAGTAGGGATACGCAGTATTTT. Protein: CASSFSGSRDTQYF.

V gene TRBV11-3 combines with J gene TRBJ2-1; 8 positions match TRBD2. The germline CDR1 and CDR2 sequences are SGHNT and YENEEA. The CDR3 has 14 residues. J gave up 5 bases and V 5 bases, and 5 bases lay outside the gene matches. Here the CDR3 DNA reads TGTGCCAGCAGCCTAGCGGGTATCGACAATGAGCAGTTCTTC. Translation gives CASSLAGIDNEQFF.

The chain has TRBV7-9 and TRBJ2-5, with 7 bases matching TRBD2. Trimming removed 5 bases from V and 3 bases from J; junction bases left unmatched: 12. The CDR3 is 16 residues long. Germline CDR1 SEHNR, CDR2 FQNEAQ (reference sequence). The CDR3 region has the DNA TGTGCCAGCAGCCCGGGTGTGGCTAGCGGAGAAGAGACCCAGTACTTC. Protein sequence: CASSPGVASGEETQYF.

The chain joins TRBV2 to TRBJ1-2, with TRBD1 identical over 9 bases. The V gene end was trimmed by 4 bases and the J gene end by 8 bases; junction bases not matched to a gene: 11. The CDR3 contains 15 residues. CDR1 is SNHLY and CDR2 is FYNNEI in the germline V gene. The CDR3 loop is CASSVLGQGSEGYTF. The DNA of the CDR3 is TGTGCCAGCAGTGTTTTAGGACAGGGGTCGGAGGGCTACACCTTC.

The chain recombines TRBV7-9 with TRBJ2-1; TRBD2 aligns across 7 bases. The CDR3 sequence is 13 residues long. Germline CDR1 and CDR2: SEHNR and FQNEAQ (reference sequence). V trimming: 0 bases; J trimming: 12 bases; junction bases outside the gene matches: 5. The CDR3 sequence: CASSLAREEGQFF. Here the CDR3 DNA reads TGTGCCAGCAGCTTAGCACGGGAGGAAGGGCAGTTCTTC.

Notes on this clone: Other DNA sequences within the sample encode an identical CDR3. This sequence joins TRBV18 and TRBJ1-2; TRBD1 agrees at 7 bases. This CDR3 has 13 amino acids. Germline V gives CDR1 KGHSH, CDR2 LQKENI. After removal of 3 bases from V and 5 bases from J, the junction contained 3 bases not matched to a gene. The CDR3 region is CASSPTGDYGYTF. CDR3 DNA sequence: TGTGCCAGCTCACCTACAGGGGATTATGGCTACACCTTC. Full variable domain (remainder filled in from reference TRBV18 and TRBJ1-2): NAGVMQNPRHLVRRRGQEARLRCSPMKGHSHVYWYRQLPEEGLKFMVYLQKENIIDESGMPKERFSAEFPKEGPSILRIQQVVRGDSAAYFCASSPTGDYGYTFGSGTRLTVV.